This passage covers 12 T cell receptor beta chains from one sample sequenced in a study of T cells after yellow fever vaccination. TCRdb re-derived calls from the 5' RACE reads in MiXCR, one entry per CDR3 protein. Of approximately 330,000 distinct CDR3 sequences listed, approximately 12% are singletons. This specimen consisted of CD4+ T cells sorted from PBMCs, obtained 15 days after the yellow fever booster vaccination. These receptors were taken from a young man who received the YFV17D yellow fever vaccine.

The chain employs TRBV6-5 and TRBJ2-4, with 8 bases fitting TRBD2. Germline loops: CDR1 MNHEY, CDR2 SVGAGI. The ends lost 6 bases at V and 8 bases at J; junction bases unmatched: 6. The CDR3 covers 13 residues. The CDR3 nucleotides are TGTGCCAGCAGCATGGACGGGGGGGACATTCAGTACTTC. The encoded protein is CASSMDGGDIQYF.

The chain is built from TRBV7-7 and TRBJ2-1; D remains unclear. Germline CDR1 is SSHAT and CDR2 is FNYEAQ (reference sequence). The CDR3 is made up of 16 amino acids. Trimming removed 1 base at V and 1 base at J, with 11 bases between. CDR3 DNA sequence: TGTGCCAGCAGCTTAGGGGCAGCAGAATCCTACAATGAGCAGTTCTTC. Encoded protein: CASSLGAAESYNEQFF.

This clonotype was counted between two and nine times. J is TRBJ1-3 and V is TRBV6-6; TRBD1 is a possible D gene (5 bases). The CDR3 length is 15 residues. V was pared by 6 bases and J by 0 bases, with 12 bases between. CDR1 MNHNY and CDR2 SVGAGI come from the germline V gene (reference sequence). For the CDR3, the DNA is TGTGCCAGCAGGGATACAGGCCTCTCTGGAAACACCATATATTTT. Protein: CASRDTGLSGNTIYF.

This clonotype was recorded many times. In DNA form, the CDR3 reads TGTGCCAGCAGCAATCCCGCGCACGAATCCGTACTAGCCAAAAACATTCAGTACTTC. Its protein product is CASSNPAHESVLAKNIQYF. The chain has TRBV6-2 or TRBV6-3 and TRBJ2-4; D unresolved. This CDR3 contains 19 residues. V lost 6 bases to trimming and J lost 0 bases, with 24 bases between them. CDR1 and CDR2 (germline): MNHEY, SVGEGT.

The sample holds a few counts of this clonotype. This rearrangement joins TRBV7-9 to TRBJ2-5; TRBD2 agrees at 12 bases. CDR1 is SEHNR, CDR2 FQNEAQ, per germline (reference sequence). The CDR3 extends over 16 amino acids. V lost 3 bases, J lost 4 bases, and 6 bases stayed unmatched. The CDR3 is CASSLGGLAGRETQYF. The CDR3 bases are TGTGCCAGCAGCTTGGGAGGACTAGCGGGGAGAGAGACCCAGTACTTC.

CDR3 amino acids: CSVWPLNTEAFF. For the CDR3, the DNA is TGCAGCGTGTGGCCGTTGAACACTGAAGCTTTCTTT. V usage is TRBV29-1 and J usage is TRBJ1-1, with D unclear. This CDR3 is 12 amino acids long. V dropped 6 bases and J dropped 0 bases, with 8 bases sitting between them. Germline CDR1 reads SQVTM; CDR2 reads ANQGSEA.

The rearrangement joins TRBV30 to TRBJ1-2, with D uncertain. The V end lost 0 bases, the J end lost 9 bases, and 8 bases lay between the germline ends. Germline V lookup: CDR1 GTSNPN, CDR2 SVGIG (reference sequence). The CDR3 totals 11 residues. CDR3 sequence: CAWSVLGSYTF. The CDR3 bases are TGTGCCTGGAGTGTACTGGGGAGCTACACCTTC.

The chain has TRBV18 and TRBJ2-7; 13 bases match TRBD2. The CDR3 is 15 amino acids. The V gene end was trimmed by 2 bases and the J gene end by 4 bases; junction bases not matched to a gene: 2. In germline, CDR1 is KGHSH, CDR2 LQKENI. For the CDR3, the DNA is TGTGCCAGCTCACCAGGGACTAGCGGGGAGTACGAGCAGTACTTC. Amino acid sequence: CASSPGTSGEYEQYF.

Comment on this clonotype: One junction end disagrees with the germline gene, perhaps due to a read error. The rearrangement uses TRBV28 and TRBJ2-3, with 11 bases fitting TRBD2. CDR3 length: 13 residues. Germline V gene sequence: CDR1 MDHEN, CDR2 SYDVKM. The chain's CDR3 is CAGRLAGTDTQYF. In nucleotides, the CDR3 is TGTGCCGGCAGACTAGCGGGGACAGATACGCAGTATTTT.

This clonotype was recorded a few times. The chain is built from TRBV7-2 and TRBJ1-4; TRBD1 is a possible D gene (5 bases). V dropped 1 base and J dropped 8 bases, with 11 bases sitting between them. This CDR3 contains 14 residues. CDR1 and CDR2 (germline): SGHTA, FQGNSA. CDR3 region: CASSLGRAGEKLFF. Here the CDR3 DNA reads TGTGCCAGCAGCTTAGGCAGGGCCGGCGAAAAACTGTTTTTT.

At least ten counts were recorded for this clonotype. This chain joins TRBV20-1 and TRBJ2-1; possibly TRBD2 for D (6 bases). Germline-derived CDR1 and CDR2 are DFQATT and SNEGSKA (reference sequence). The CDR3 totals 16 residues. Trimming removed 0 bases from V and 8 bases from J, with 20 bases in between. The CDR3 loop is CSARDRRAGTLDEQFF. The CDR3 DNA is TGCAGTGCTAGAGATCGGAGAGCGGGTACTTTGGATGAGCAGTTCTTC.

The rearrangement joins TRBV28 to TRBJ2-7, with D tentatively TRBD2 (6 bases). Trimming took 5 bases from V and 1 from J, leaving 9 bases between them. This CDR3 has 13 residues. Germline V gene sequence: CDR1 MDHEN, CDR2 SYDVKM. The CDR3: CASSRDLSYEQYF. CDR3 DNA sequence: TGTGCCAGCAGTCGGGACTTATCCTACGAGCAGTACTTC.